Below, 11 T cell receptor beta chains from the same sample are listed, as sequenced in a study of blood T cells in healthy people across ages. Through a sample-barcoded 5' primer and a J-beta primer mix, a second PCR was run for about 7 to 12 cycles. TCRdb re-called the 5' RACE reads through MiXCR, storing one row per CDR3 protein. The top ten hold around 0.7% of the sample, which has fewer than 1,200,000 distinct CDR3 sequences, approximately 26% seen once. These same records also appear under a second study, on T cells of mothers and their children.

The source material was blood. The receptor set was obtained from a girl aged 2 to 10 in good health.

The chain is built from TRBV5-1 and TRBJ2-5; 14 bases fit TRBD2. The tail of the sequence fits TRBJ2-7 better, so the J call may be wrong. The germline CDR1 and CDR2 sequences are SGHRS and YFSETQ. This CDR3 has 16 amino acids. The CDR3 DNA follows: TGCGCCAGCAGGAAGGGGACTAGCGGGAGAGTCGACGAGCAGTACTTC. This encodes CASRKGTSGRVDEQYF.

The chain employs TRBV4-1 and TRBJ1-1; D call uncertain. The CDR3 is 12 residues long. Between the trimmed V and J ends, which lost 1 base and 8 bases, there was a span of 8 bases. CDR1 and CDR2 (germline): MGHRA, YSYEKL. CDR3 bases: TGCGCCAGCAGCCAAGGGTCTTCCGAAGCTTTCTTT. This sequence encodes CASSQGSSEAFF.

The V gene is TRBV4-1, the J gene TRBJ1-1; maybe TRBD1 (5 bases). V shed 7 bases and J shed 1 base, with 13 bases lying between them. Germline CDR1 and CDR2: MGHRA and YSYEKL. This CDR3 has 14 amino acids. CDR3 in amino acids: CASILGPRNTEAFF. The CDR3 bases are TGCGCCAGCATCCTGGGACCCAGGAACACTGAAGCTTTCTTT.

The chain couples TRBV20-1 to TRBJ2-5, with TRBD1 identical over 7 bases. This CDR3 has 13 amino acids. V lost 5 bases and J lost 5; bases outside the gene matches: 8. The germline CDR1 and CDR2 sequences are DFQATT and SNEGSKA (reference sequence). CDR3 bases: TGCAGTGCTCAACAGGGGATTCGGGAGACCCAGTACTTC. Its protein is CSAQQGIRETQYF.

Turning to this clonotype: This may come from a read error, since a much larger clone is one base off. This rearrangement joins TRBV14 to TRBJ1-1; D is ambiguous. Germline CDR1 is SGHDN and CDR2 is FVKESK. The CDR3 loop spans 16 amino acids. The CDR3 is CAGSQAGPAMNTEAFF. DNA of the CDR3: TGTGCCGGCAGCCAAGCTGGGCCAGCTATGAACACTGAAGCTTTCTTT. Combining the CDR3 with reference TRBV14 and TRBJ1-1 gives the whole variable domain EAGVTQFPSHSVIEKGQTVTLRCDPISGHDNLYWYRRVMGKEIKFLLHFVKESKQDESGMPNNRFLAERTGGTYSTLKVQPAELEDSGVYFCAGSQAGPAMNTEAFFGQGTRLTVV.

The V gene is TRBV4-2, the J gene TRBJ2-5; tentatively, D is TRBD2 (5 bases). V lost 0 bases and J lost 4, with 9 bases in between. The germline V gene encodes CDR1 LGHNA and CDR2 YNFKEQ. The CDR3 spans 14 residues. CDR3 sequence (DNA): TGTGCCAGCAGCCAAGATAACGAGGGAGAGACCCAGTACTTC. It codes for CASSQDNEGETQYF.

The CDR3 DNA sequence: TGCAGTGCTACACCTTTTCGGGGACTAGCGCACAATGAGCAGTTCTTC. As protein: CSATPFRGLAHNEQFF. This chain uses TRBV20-1 with TRBJ2-5; TRBD2 matches at 10 bases. The J call may be wrong; the DNA end is better matched by TRBJ2-1. Germline V gene data show CDR1 as DFQATT and CDR2 as SNEGSKA (reference sequence). This CDR3 has 16 residues.

This clonotype showed up just a few times. The chain carries TRBV7-2 and TRBJ2-5; 8 bases are a match to TRBD1. The J segment lost 5 bases and the V segment lost 4 bases, leaving 9 bases of the junction unmatched. The CDR3 has 15 amino acids. The germline V gene has CDR1 SGHTA and CDR2 FQGNSA. In nucleotides, the CDR3 is TGTGCCAGCAGCTCCCCCGACAGGGGATTCGAGACCCAGTACTTC. This sequence encodes CASSSPDRGFETQYF.

This clonotype came up a few times. The genes are TRBV3-1 and TRBJ2-7, with D possibly being TRBD2 (6 bases). Germline-derived CDR1 and CDR2 are LGHDT and YNNKEL (reference sequence). Trimming stripped 1 base from V and 6 bases from J, with 13 bases between. The CDR3 is 14 amino acids. CDR3 DNA sequence: TGTGCCAGCAGCCAAGGGCCGGGAGAAAGCGAGCAGTACTTC. The encoded protein is CASSQGPGESEQYF.

V is TRBV4-1 and J is TRBJ2-6; D gene uncertain. Trimming pared 5 bases from V and 0 bases from J, leaving 5 bases between. The CDR3 consists of 14 residues. Looked up from germline, CDR1 is MGHRA and CDR2 is YSYEKL. DNA for the CDR3: TGCGCCAGCAGCGATTACTCTGGGGCCAACGTCCTGACTTTC. This gives the protein CASSDYSGANVLTF.

The genes are TRBV28 and TRBJ1-2; 7 nucleotides line up with TRBD1. CDR1 is MDHEN and CDR2 is SYDVKM in the germline V gene. Trimming at V came to 6 bases and at J to 2 bases, leaving 6 bases not matched to a gene. This CDR3 comprises 14 residues. CDR3 sequence reads: CASRRQGGNYGYTF. CDR3 coding DNA: TGTGCCAGCAGAAGACAGGGAGGCAACTATGGCTACACCTTC.